Presented here are 2 T cell receptor beta chains from one specimen sequenced in a study of blood T cell repertoires in COVID-19. TCRdb keeps only in-frame clones here, not all; method: immunoSEQ multiplex PCR. The table records 400,000 to 500,000 clones, roughly 90% of them present only once. The specimen sequenced was PBMCs or T cells enriched from blood (not recorded which). The source of these receptors is a woman between 40 and 50 years old who had recovered from COVID-19.

To note about this clone: The junction shows a germline mismatch at one end, possibly a read error. The J gene is TRBJ2-1, the V gene TRBV7-7; tentative D call: TRBD2 (6 bases). CDR1 is SSHAT, CDR2 FNYEAQ, per germline (reference sequence). This CDR3 contains 14 residues. In nucleotides, the CDR3 is TGTGCTAGCAGCTCGGGACTTGACTACAATGAGCAGTTCTTC. This encodes CASSSGLDYNEQFF.

V and J are TRBV5-4 and TRBJ1-3; TRBD1 is a possible D gene (6 bases). Between the trimmed V and J ends, which lost 3 bases and 0 bases, there was a span of 10 bases. Germline V CDR1 and CDR2: SGHNT, YYREEE (reference sequence). This CDR3 is built from 15 residues. The CDR3 is CASSSMTGSGNTIYF. Here the CDR3 DNA reads TGTGCCAGCAGCTCCATGACAGGCTCTGGAAACACCATATATTTT.